This T cell receptor (beta chain) originates from a study of T cells in Graves' hyperthyroidism and ophthalmopathy (dated by TCRdb to the late 2010s). In terms of the full investigation: Peripheral blood samples were taken at the time of initial diagnosis, prior to any treatment. To identify TCR V-J signatures that set the groups apart, the researchers used a discovery cohort of roughly 100 patients, made up of 40 to 45 with Graves' ophthalmopathy and approximately 57 with stable Graves' hyperthyroidism. Whether ophthalmopathy could be predicted prospectively was tested in an independent validation cohort made up of approximately 19 hyperthyroidism patients plus 17 patients who later progressed to ophthalmopathy. The roughly 91 discovery patients were randomly divided into training and test sets at a 7:3 ratio. In roughly six Graves' hyperthyroidism patients, the study also compared T-cell repertoires from thyroid tissue with T-cell repertoires from blood. Following sampling, methimazole starting at 30 mg daily was given to hyperthyroidism patients, and high-dose intravenous methylprednisolone was given to ophthalmopathy patients. The paper reports TCR Vbeta CDR3 sequencing of over 130 peripheral blood samples: 40 to 45 ophthalmopathy, approximately 74 hyperthyroidism and some 17 progressor patients. The paper as a whole reports these results and caveats: Most expanded thyroid clonotypes (frequency above 0.001) were also detected in blood, a finding suggesting that blood repertoires may reflect thyroid immune responses. In validation, progression to ophthalmopathy was predicted by the model with roughly 71% sensitivity and 72.22% specificity, a median of approximately 6.5 months before onset. Sample size was not statistically predetermined, and blinding of investigators to group allocation was not performed. In cross-validation, a model built on a 13 V-J signature told ophthalmopathy apart from stable hyperthyroidism with less than 90% sensitivity and roughly 83% specificity, and in testing the same model reached 80%/75%.

Ophthalmopathy patients had moderately to severely active disease, with a Clinical Activity Score of 3 or more, a NOSPECS grade of 4 or more, and a disease duration of less than 3 months. The study excluded patients with uncontrolled infections, other autoimmune diseases, pregnancy or lactation. Diagnoses were based on clinical symptoms, serum thyroxine and TRAb, thyroid ultrasound and orbital computed tomography. Ficoll-Paque density gradient centrifugation was used to isolate PBMCs from under 11 ml of fresh peripheral blood. Total RNA was extracted using Trizol reagent, and RNA quality was assessed on an Agilent 2100 Bioanalyzer. Concerning this clonotype: Its antigen has not been determined. No clone much larger than this one lies a single base away; base qualities are absent.

V drops 4 bases and J drops 0 bases, leaving 10 bases in between. From the cysteine up to the phenylalanine, the CDR3 has a length of 15 residues. The entry retains the CDR3 DNA only, 45 bases that are in frame from base 1. Amplification of TCR beta CDR3 regions was carried out from RNA transcripts. For the first round of RT-PCR on the TCR CDR3, the HTBI primer set was used together with the Qiagen OneStep RT-PCR kit. The libraries were constructed in a second round of multiplex PCR and then size-selected and purified. Sequencing of the libraries was done on an Illumina HiSeq2000 using paired-end 100 bp reads. Per the authors' processing: SOAPnuke was used to process the raw data, removing reads that contained adapters or uncalled bases, had a mean Phred below 15, or lacked an exact match to the constant primer or identifier. COPE v1.2.5 was used to merge the high-quality paired reads, and each unique nucleotide sequence was defined as a clonotype. MiTCR v1.1 was used to align the clonotypes against IMGT TRBV, TRBD and TRBJ reference segments. Only V-J combinations with frequency above 0.0001, covering 98% to 99.2% of repertoires, were analysed. A TCS score was defined as the ratio of F50 (clonal expansion) to E x V (chaos), with BLOSUM62-based TCRdist applied between CDR3 peptides within each V-J. Welch's t-statistics and random forest reduced roughly 530 V-J features to roughly 13, which were used in a naive Bayes classifier (R e1071). TCRdb trimmed the raw reads at Q25, called clones with MiXCR and kept productive beta chains. Every CDR3 protein is listed once, alongside the most common genes and DNA of its rows. The V and J calls reflect TCRdb's pipeline rather than the authors' work. Counted in this sample were 490,000 or so distinct CDR3 sequences; 22% of them appeared once. Clones ranked in the top ten supply approximately 54% of the sample.

The chain is encoded by TRBV12-3 or TRBV12-4 joined to TRBJ1-3; no D gene is confidently identified. Sequencing was carried out using blood. The sequence was collected from a woman in her sixties or seventies with Graves' ophthalmopathy. CDR3 reads: CASSSATVSGNTIYF. Read as DNA, the sequence is TGTGCCAGCAGTTCAGCTACAGTCTCTGGAAACACCATATATTTT.